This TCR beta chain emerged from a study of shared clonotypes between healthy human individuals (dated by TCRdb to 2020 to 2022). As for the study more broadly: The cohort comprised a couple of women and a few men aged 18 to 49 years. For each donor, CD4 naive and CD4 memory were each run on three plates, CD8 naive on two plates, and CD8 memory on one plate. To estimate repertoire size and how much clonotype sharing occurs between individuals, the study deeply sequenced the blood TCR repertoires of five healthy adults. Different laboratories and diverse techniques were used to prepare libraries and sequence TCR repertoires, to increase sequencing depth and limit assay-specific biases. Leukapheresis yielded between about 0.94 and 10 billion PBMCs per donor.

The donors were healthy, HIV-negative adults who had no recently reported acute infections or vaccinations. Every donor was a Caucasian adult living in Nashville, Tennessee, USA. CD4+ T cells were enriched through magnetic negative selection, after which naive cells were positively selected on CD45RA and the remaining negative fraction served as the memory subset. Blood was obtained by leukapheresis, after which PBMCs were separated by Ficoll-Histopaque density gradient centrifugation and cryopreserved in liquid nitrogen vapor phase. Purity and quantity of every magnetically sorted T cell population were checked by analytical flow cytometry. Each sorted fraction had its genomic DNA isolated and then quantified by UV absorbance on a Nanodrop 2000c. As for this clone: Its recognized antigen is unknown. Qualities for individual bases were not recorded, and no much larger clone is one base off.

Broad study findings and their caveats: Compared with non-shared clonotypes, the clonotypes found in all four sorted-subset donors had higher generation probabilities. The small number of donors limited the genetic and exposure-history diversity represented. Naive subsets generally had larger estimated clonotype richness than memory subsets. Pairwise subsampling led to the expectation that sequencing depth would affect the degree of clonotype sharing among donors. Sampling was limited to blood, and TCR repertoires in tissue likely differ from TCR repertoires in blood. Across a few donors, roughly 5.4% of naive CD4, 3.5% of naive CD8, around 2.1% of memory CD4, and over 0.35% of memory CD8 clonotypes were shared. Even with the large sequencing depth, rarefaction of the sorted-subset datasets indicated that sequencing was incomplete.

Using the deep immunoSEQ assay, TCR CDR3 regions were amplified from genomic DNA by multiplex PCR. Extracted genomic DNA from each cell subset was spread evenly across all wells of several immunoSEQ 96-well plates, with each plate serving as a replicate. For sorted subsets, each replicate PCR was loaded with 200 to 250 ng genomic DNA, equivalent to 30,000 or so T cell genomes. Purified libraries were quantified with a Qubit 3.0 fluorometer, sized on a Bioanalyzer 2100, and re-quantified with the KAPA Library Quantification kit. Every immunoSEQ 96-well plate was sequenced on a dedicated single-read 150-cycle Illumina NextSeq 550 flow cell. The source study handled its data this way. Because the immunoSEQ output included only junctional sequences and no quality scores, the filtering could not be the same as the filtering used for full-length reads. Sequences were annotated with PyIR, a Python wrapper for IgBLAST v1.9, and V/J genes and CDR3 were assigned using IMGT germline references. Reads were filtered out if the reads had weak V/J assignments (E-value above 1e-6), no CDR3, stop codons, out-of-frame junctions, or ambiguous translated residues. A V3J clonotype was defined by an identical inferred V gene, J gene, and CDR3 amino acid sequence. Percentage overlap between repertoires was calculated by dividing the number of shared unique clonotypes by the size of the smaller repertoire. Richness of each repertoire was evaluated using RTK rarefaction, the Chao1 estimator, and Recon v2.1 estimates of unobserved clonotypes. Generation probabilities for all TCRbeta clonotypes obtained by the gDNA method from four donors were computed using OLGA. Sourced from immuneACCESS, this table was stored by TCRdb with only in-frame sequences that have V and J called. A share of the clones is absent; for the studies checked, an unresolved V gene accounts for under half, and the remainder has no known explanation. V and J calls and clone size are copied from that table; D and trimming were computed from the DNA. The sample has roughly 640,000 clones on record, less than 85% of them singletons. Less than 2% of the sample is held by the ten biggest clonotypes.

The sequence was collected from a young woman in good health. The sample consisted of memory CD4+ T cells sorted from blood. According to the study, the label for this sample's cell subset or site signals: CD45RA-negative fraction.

The CDR3 here reads CASSPDGDSSGETQYF. The nucleotide sequence is TGTGCCAGCAGCCCCGACGGGGACAGCTCGGGAGAGACCCAGTACTTC. The V and J segments used are TRBV25-1 and TRBJ2-5, and 7 junction bases match TRBD1. The germline V end is reduced by 6 bases and the J end by 4 bases; junction bases left unmatched: 14. CDR3 length: 16 amino acids, cysteine to phenylalanine. The only DNA kept is the CDR3, 48 bases in frame from the first base. CDR1 and CDR2, per the germline V gene, are MGHDK and SYGVNS.